Shown below are 13 T cell receptor beta chains from a single sample sequenced in a study of cytomegalovirus exposure and HLA in healthy donors. A multiplex PCR was run with 60 Vbeta primers and 13 Jbeta primers. TCRdb's copy holds only in-frame clones and misses some; the assay was immunoSEQ multiplex PCR. There are about 100,000 clones in the sample; around 81% occur only once, and around 4.2% lies in the top ten. The sample was PBMCs. The receptors originated from a woman in her sixties or seventies in good health and CMV-seropositive.

The chain combines TRBV2 with TRBJ2-1; 7 nucleotides line up with TRBD1. The germline gives CDR1 SNHLY, CDR2 FYNNEI. V lost 6 bases and J lost 9; bases outside the gene matches: 14. The CDR3 loop spans 15 amino acids. The CDR3 protein is CASRPSTTGSGEQFF. The CDR3 nucleotides are TGTGCCAGCAGACCAAGCACGACAGGGTCTGGTGAGCAGTTCTTC.

V gene TRBV19 combines with J gene TRBJ2-1; D possibly corresponds to TRBD1 (6 bases). The ends were cut back, 0 bases at V and 11 bases at J, with 11 bases in the middle. The CDR3 consists of 13 residues. CDR1 and CDR2 from the germline V gene are LNHDA and SQIVND (reference sequence). CDR3 DNA: TGTGCCAGTAGTATAGAGGGGGCCCGACAGCAGTTCTTC. Translation gives CASSIEGARQQFF.

The J gene is TRBJ2-1, the V gene TRBV6-5; 10 bases agree with TRBD1. The CDR3 consists of 15 residues. Germline V lookup: CDR1 MNHEY, CDR2 SVGAGI. V shed 5 bases and J 5 bases; nucleotides not matched to a gene: 6. CDR3 nucleotides: TGTGCCAGCAGTCCCCGGGACAGGGGACACAATGAGCAGTTCTTC. Protein sequence: CASSPRDRGHNEQFF.

J is TRBJ2-1 and V is TRBV27; 10 bases are shared with TRBD2. The germline CDR1 and CDR2 sequences are MNHEY and SMNVEV (reference sequence). This CDR3 has 19 amino acids. With 2 bases clipped from V and 10 bases from J, the junction kept 20 bases outside the gene matches. For the CDR3, the DNA is TGTGCCAGCAGTTTAAGGACAGGGTCTAGCGGGGGCCGGGGATTAGAGCAGTTCTTC. Its protein product is CASSLRTGSSGGRGLEQFF.

The chain employs TRBV30 and TRBJ2-4; TRBD2 might be the D (5 bases). CDR3 length equals 14 residues. Trimming cost V 0 bases and J 0 bases, with 6 bases left between them. Germline V gives CDR1 GTSNPN, CDR2 SVGIG (reference sequence). The CDR3 nucleotides read TGTGCCTGGAGTGTTGGACTAGCCAAAAACATTCAGTACTTC. Protein product: CAWSVGLAKNIQYF.

The rearrangement uses TRBV29-1 and TRBJ1-4; a possible D gene is TRBD1 (6 bases). V lost 4 bases and J lost 4, with 7 bases in between. CDR3 length equals 12 residues. Germline CDR1 SQVTM, CDR2 ANQGSEA. The CDR3 bases are TGCAGCGTTGTAGGGGGTAATGAAAAACTGTTTTTT. It specifies CSVVGGNEKLFF.

This CDR3 reads CASSPQRQNEKLFF. The CDR3, as DNA: TGTGCCAGCTCACCCCAGAGACAGAATGAAAAACTGTTTTTT. The chain is built from TRBV18 and TRBJ1-4; tentative D call: TRBD1 (5 bases). Per germline, CDR1 KGHSH and CDR2 LQKENI. The CDR3 loop spans 14 amino acids. V lost 3 bases, J lost 5 bases, and 10 bases lay in between.

This clone was picked up a small number of times. In DNA form, the CDR3 reads TGTGCCAGTAGGCCGGGACAGGGATGGATGGGCAATCAGCCCCAGCATTTT. Its protein is CASRPGQGWMGNQPQHF. This sequence joins TRBV19 and TRBJ1-5; 9 nucleotides line up with TRBD1. Germline values: CDR1 LNHDA, CDR2 SQIVND (reference sequence). The CDR3 runs 17 residues. V lost 6 bases, J lost 2 bases, and 11 bases stayed unmatched.

This sequence joins TRBV18 and TRBJ1-2; 7 bases align to TRBD1. Germline lookup yields CDR1 KGHSH and CDR2 LQKENI. Unmatched junction bases numbered 0, after V lost 2 bases and J lost 3 bases. The length of the CDR3 is 13 residues. The CDR3, as DNA: TGTGCCAGCTCACCAGGGACAGACTATGGCTACACCTTC. Translation: CASSPGTDYGYTF.

This chain uses TRBV4-3 with TRBJ2-1; TRBD2 agrees at 10 bases. Germline assignment: CDR1 LGHNA and CDR2 YSLEER. The CDR3 runs 16 residues. J gave up 3 bases and V 4 bases, and 6 bases lay outside the gene matches. As DNA, the CDR3 is TGCGCCAGCAGCCCCGAGGCTAGCGGGAGCTACAATGAGCAGTTCTTC. Translation gives CASSPEASGSYNEQFF.

The V and J genes are TRBV28 and TRBJ2-5; the D gene is possibly TRBD2 (5 bases). The J call may be incorrect, as the DNA end agrees better with TRBJ2-7. This CDR3 has 13 residues. CDR1 and CDR2 from the germline V gene are MDHEN and SYDVKM. CDR3 nucleotides: TGTGCCTCTCGCCCGGAGGATTACTACGAGCAGTACTTC. It codes for CASRPEDYYEQYF.

The chain is built from TRBV28 and TRBJ1-2, with 7 bases lining up with TRBD1. The CDR3 spans 14 residues. Germline loops: CDR1 MDHEN, CDR2 SYDVKM. V shed 7 bases and J 4 bases; nucleotides not matched to a gene: 9. CDR3 nucleotides: TGTGCCAGCACCGCCTCCGGGACAGTCTATGGCTACACCTTC. Amino acids: CASTASGTVYGYTF.

The chain uses TRBV5-1 and TRBJ2-7; the D gene is possibly TRBD2 (7 bases). The V end lost 4 bases, the J end lost 7 bases, and 21 bases lay between the germline ends. Germline V lookup: CDR1 SGHRS, CDR2 YFSETQ. The CDR3 runs 15 residues. The CDR3 region is CASSTGGGGRGEQYF. The CDR3 DNA reads as TGCGCCAGCAGCACAGGAGGGGGAGGGAGAGGGGAGCAGTACTTC.